This entry lists 2 T cell receptor beta chains sequenced from one sample in a study of T cell changes during pregnancy in multiple sclerosis. TCRdb keeps only in-frame clones here, not all; method: immunoSEQ multiplex PCR. This sample yields roughly 80,000 clones, of which around 93% are seen a single time; around 2.6% belongs to the top ten. The source was peripheral blood, collected after pregnancy. Receptors originate from a female donor in good health, enrolled as a control in a pregnancy study.

This chain uses TRBV7-8 with TRBJ2-7, with 8 bases fitting TRBD2. The junction had 10 bases not matched to a gene; V was cut back by 5 bases and J by 4 bases. Germline CDR1 and CDR2: SGHVS and FQNEAQ. There are 15 residues in the CDR3. The DNA of the CDR3 is TGTGCCAGCAGCCAGGGAGCGGGAGTAAATTACGAGCAGTACTTC. Its protein is CASSQGAGVNYEQYF.

The chain employs TRBV7-3 and TRBJ1-1; D is unclear. The CDR3 has 13 residues. Trimming removed 5 bases from V and 0 bases from J, with 7 bases in between. Germline values: CDR1 SGHTA, CDR2 FQGTGA. CDR3 in DNA: TGTGCCAGCAGCGCGTCGTTGAACACTGAAGCTTTCTTT. This sequence encodes CASSASLNTEAFF.